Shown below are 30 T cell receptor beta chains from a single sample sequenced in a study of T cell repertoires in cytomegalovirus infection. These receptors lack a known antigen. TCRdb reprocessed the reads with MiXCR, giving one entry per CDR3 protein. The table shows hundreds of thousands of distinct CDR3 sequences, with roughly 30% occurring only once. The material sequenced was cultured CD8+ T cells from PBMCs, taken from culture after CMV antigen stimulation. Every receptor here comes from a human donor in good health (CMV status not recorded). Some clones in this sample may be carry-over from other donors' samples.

The DNA for the CDR3 is TGTGCCAGCAGTCCTCTTCGGTCAGGGACTGGGGCCAACGTCCTGACTTTC. As protein: CASSPLRSGTGANVLTF. The chain has TRBV27 and TRBJ2-6, with D maybe TRBD1 (5 bases). This CDR3 has 17 amino acids. Trimming took 5 bases from V and 2 from J, leaving 16 bases between them. CDR1 and CDR2 (germline): MNHEY, SMNVEV (reference sequence).

In DNA form, the CDR3 reads TGTGCCAGCAGCTTAGTTCGGGGGCGCGACTATGGCTACACCTTC. Amino acids: CASSLVRGRDYGYTF. V usage is TRBV7-9 and J usage is TRBJ1-2; a weak D match, TRBD1 (6 bases). The V and J ends lost 1 base and 3 bases respectively, with 12 bases between them. Germline-derived CDR1 and CDR2 are SEHNR and FQNEAQ (reference sequence). CDR3 size: 15 residues.

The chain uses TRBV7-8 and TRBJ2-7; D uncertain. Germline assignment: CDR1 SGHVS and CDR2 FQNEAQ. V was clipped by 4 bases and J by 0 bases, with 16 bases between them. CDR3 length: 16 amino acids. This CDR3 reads CASSYGPDLHSYEQYV. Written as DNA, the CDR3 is TGTGCCAGCAGCTACGGACCTGACCTCCACTCCTACGAGCAGTACGTC.

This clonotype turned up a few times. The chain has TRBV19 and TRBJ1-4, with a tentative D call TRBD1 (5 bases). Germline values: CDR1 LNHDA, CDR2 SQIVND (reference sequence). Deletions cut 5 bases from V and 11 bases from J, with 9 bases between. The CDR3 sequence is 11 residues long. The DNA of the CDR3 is TGTGCCAGTAGTTTGGGACTGAAACTGTTTTTT. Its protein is CASSLGLKLFF.

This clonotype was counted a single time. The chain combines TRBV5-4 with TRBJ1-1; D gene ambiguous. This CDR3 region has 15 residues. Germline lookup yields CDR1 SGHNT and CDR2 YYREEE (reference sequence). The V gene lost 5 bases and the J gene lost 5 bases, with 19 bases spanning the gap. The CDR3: CASSFPPGEVTEAFF. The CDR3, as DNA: TGTGCCAGCAGTTTCCCCCCAGGAGAGGTTACTGAAGCTTTCTTT.

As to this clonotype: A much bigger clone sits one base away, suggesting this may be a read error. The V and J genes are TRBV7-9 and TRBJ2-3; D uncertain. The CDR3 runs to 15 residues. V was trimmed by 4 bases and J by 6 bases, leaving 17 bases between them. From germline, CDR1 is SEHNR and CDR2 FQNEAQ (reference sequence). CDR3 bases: TGTGCCAGCAGCTCAGAGGACCCCCTGGTCGATACGCAGTATTTT. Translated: CASSSEDPLVDTQYF.

The CDR3: CASSQVGRGLLNTEAFF. The CDR3 DNA sequence: TGTGCCAGCAGCCAAGTGGGCAGGGGGCTATTGAACACTGAAGCTTTCTTT. The V call is TRBV14, the J call TRBJ1-1; 8 nucleotides line up with TRBD1. The V and J ends lost 1 base and 0 bases, in that order; junction bases with no gene match: 7. The CDR3 loop spans 17 amino acids. Germline loops: CDR1 SGHDN, CDR2 FVKESK.

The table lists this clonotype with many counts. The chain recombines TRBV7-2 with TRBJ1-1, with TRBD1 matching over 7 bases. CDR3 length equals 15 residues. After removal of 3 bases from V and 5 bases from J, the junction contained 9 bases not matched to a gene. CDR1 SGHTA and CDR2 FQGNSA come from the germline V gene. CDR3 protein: CASSLSLQGWTEAFF. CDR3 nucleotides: TGTGCCAGCAGCTTGAGCCTACAGGGGTGGACTGAAGCTTTCTTT.

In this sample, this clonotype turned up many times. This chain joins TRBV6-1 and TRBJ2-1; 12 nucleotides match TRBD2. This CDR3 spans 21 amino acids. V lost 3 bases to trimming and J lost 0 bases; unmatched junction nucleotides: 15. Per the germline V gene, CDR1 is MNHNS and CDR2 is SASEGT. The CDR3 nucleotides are TGTGCCAGCAGTGATATAGGGGCTAGCGGGGGGGCAATGAGCTCCTACAATGAGCAGTTCTTC. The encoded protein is CASSDIGASGGAMSSYNEQFF.

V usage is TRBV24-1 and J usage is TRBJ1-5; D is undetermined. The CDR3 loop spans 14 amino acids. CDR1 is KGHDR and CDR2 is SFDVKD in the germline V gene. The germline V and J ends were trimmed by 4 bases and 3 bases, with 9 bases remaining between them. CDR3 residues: CATSDTGYNQPQHF. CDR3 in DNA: TGTGCCACCAGTGACACGGGGTACAATCAGCCCCAGCATTTT.

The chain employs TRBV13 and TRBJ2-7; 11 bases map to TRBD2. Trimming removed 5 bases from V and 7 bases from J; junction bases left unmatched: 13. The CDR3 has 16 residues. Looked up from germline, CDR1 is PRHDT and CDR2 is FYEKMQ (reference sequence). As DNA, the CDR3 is TGTGCCAGCAGCCCATCCGCCTCTAGCGGGGGGCGAGAGCAGTACTTC. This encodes CASSPSASSGGREQYF.

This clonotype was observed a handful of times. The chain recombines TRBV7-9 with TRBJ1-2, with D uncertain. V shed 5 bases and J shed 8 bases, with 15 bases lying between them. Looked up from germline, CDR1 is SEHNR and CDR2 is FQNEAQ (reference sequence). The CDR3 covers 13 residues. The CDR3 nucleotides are TGTGCCAGCAGCCCGTCCGCGGGCTCAGGCTACACCTTC. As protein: CASSPSAGSGYTF.

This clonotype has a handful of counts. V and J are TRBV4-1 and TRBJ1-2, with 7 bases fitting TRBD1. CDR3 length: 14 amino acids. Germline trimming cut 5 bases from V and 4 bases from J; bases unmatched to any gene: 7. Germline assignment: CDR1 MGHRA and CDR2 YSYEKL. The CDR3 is CASSAGEGAYGYTF. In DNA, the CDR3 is TGCGCCAGCAGCGCGGGCGAGGGGGCCTATGGCTACACCTTC.

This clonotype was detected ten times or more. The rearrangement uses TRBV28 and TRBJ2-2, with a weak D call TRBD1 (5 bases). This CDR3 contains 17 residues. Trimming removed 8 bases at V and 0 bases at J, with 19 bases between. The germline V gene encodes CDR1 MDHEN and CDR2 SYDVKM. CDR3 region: CASFTRRQPANTGELFF. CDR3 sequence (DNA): TGTGCCAGCTTCACAAGGAGACAGCCCGCGAACACCGGGGAGCTGTTTTTT.

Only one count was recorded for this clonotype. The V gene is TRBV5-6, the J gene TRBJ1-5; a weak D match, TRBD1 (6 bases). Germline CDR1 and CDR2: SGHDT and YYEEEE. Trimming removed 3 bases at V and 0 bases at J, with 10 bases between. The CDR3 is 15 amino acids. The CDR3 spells CASSSGDYSNQPQHF. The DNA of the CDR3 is TGTGCCAGCAGCTCAGGGGACTATAGCAATCAGCCCCAGCATTTT. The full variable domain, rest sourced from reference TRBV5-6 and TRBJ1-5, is DAGVTQSPTHLIKTRGQQVTLRCSPKSGHDTVSWYQQALGQGPQFIFQYYEEEERQRGNFPDRFSGHQFPNYSSELNVNALLLGDSALYLCASSSGDYSNQPQHFGDGTRLSIL.

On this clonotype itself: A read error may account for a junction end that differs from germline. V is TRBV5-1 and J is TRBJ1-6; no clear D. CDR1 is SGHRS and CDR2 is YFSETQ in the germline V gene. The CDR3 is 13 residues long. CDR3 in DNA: TGCGCCAGCAGCTTGGCCTATGATTCACCCCTCCACTTT. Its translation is CASSLAYDSPLHF.

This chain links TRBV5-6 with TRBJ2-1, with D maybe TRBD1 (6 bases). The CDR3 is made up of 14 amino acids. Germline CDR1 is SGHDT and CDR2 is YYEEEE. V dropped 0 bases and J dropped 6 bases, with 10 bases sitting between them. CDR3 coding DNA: TGTGCCAGCAGCTTGGAGATAGGGGGCAATGAGCAGTTCTTC. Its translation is CASSLEIGGNEQFF.

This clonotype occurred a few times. The CDR3 region is CASSWIRDEQYF. The DNA of the CDR3 is TGTGCCAGCAGCTGGATACGGGACGAGCAGTACTTC. The rearrangement joins TRBV7-9 to TRBJ2-7; D is unresolved. Trimming left V 4 bases short and J 5 bases short, with 9 bases between. CDR1 is SEHNR, CDR2 FQNEAQ, per germline (reference sequence). The CDR3 is 12 residues long.

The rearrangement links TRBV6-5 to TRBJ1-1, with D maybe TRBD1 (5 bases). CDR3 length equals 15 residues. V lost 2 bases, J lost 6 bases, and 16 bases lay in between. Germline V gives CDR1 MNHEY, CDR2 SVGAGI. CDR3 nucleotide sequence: TGTGCCAGCAGTTACGGCGTAAGCAGGGCCCCTGAAGCTTTCTTT. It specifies CASSYGVSRAPEAFF.

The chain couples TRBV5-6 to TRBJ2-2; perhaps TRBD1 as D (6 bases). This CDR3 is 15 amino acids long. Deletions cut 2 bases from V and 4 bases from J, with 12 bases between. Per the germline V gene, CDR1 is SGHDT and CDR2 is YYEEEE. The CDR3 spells CASSLGGASTGELFF. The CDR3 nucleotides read TGTGCCAGCAGCTTAGGGGGAGCGAGCACCGGGGAGCTGTTTTTT.

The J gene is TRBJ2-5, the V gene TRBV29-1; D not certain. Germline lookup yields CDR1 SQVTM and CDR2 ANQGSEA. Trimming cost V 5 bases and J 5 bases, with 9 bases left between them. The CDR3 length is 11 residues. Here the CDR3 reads CSVSDGETQYF. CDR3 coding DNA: TGCAGCGTTTCAGATGGGGAGACCCAGTACTTC.

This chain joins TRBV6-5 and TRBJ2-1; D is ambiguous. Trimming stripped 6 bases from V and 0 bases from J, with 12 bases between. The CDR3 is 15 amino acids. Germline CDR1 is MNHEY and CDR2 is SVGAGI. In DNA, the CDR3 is TGTGCCAGCAGACCCCCACCGGGCTCCTACAATGAGCAGTTCTTC. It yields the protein CASRPPPGSYNEQFF.

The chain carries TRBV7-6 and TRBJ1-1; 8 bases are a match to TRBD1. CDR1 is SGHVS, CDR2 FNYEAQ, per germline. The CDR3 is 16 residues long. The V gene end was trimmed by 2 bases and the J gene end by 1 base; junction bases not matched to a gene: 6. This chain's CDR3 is CASSLTTGGKNTEAFF. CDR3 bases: TGTGCCAGCAGCTTAACTACAGGGGGAAAGAACACTGAAGCTTTCTTT.

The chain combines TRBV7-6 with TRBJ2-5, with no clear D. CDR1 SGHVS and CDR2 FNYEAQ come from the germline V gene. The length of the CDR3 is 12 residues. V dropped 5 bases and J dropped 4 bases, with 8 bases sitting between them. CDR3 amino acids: CASSRTLETQYF. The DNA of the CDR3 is TGTGCCAGCAGCCGAACGCTAGAGACCCAGTACTTC.

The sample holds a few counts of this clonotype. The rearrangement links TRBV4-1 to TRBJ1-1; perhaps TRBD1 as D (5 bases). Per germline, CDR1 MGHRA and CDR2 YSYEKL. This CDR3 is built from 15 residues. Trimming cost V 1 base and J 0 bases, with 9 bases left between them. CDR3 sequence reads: CASSQGTPMNTEAFF. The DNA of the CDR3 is TGCGCCAGCAGCCAAGGGACACCGATGAACACTGAAGCTTTCTTT.

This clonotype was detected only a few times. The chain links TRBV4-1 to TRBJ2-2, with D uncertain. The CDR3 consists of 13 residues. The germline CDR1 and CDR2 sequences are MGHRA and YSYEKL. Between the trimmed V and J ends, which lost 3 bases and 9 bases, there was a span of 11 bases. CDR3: CASSQTYRRELFF. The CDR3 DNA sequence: TGCGCCAGCAGCCAGACTTATCGACGGGAGCTGTTTTTT.

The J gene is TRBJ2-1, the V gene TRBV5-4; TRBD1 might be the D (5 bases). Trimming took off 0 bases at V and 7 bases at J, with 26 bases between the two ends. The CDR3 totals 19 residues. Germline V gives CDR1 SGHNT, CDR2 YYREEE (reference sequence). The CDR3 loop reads CASSLDGHTPGPYKNEQFF. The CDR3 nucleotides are TGTGCCAGCAGCTTGGACGGACACACTCCCGGACCCTACAAAAATGAGCAGTTCTTC.

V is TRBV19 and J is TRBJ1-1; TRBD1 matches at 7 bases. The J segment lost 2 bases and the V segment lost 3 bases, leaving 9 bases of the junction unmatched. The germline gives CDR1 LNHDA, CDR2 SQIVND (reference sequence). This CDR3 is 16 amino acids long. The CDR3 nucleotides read TGTGCCAGTAGTATTGTCCCGACAGGGACTAACACTGAAGCTTTCTTT. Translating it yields CASSIVPTGTNTEAFF.

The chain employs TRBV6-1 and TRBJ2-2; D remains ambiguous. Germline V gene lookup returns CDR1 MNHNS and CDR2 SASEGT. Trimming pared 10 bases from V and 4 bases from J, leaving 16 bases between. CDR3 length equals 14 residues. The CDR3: CAILSPRPTGELFF. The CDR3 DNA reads TGTGCCATCTTGTCACCTCGCCCCACCGGGGAGCTGTTTTTT.

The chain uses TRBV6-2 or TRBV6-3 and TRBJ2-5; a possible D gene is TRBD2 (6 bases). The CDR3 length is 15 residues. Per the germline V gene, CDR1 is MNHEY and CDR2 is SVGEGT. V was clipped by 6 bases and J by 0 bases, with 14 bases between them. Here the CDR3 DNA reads TGTGCCAGCAGCTCCTGGGGACTTTACCAAGAGACCCAGTACTTC. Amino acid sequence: CASSSWGLYQETQYF.